This TCR beta chain was found in a study of vaccination and CD4 T cells after COVID-19. Overall study: Participants, all vaccine recipients, received two doses of either BNT162b2 or mRNA-1273. The study drew post-COVID samples a median roughly 99 days after diagnosis (range 35 to 161). The authors used overlapping spike peptides from SARS-CoV-2, HCoV-NL63, HCoV-OC43 and HCoV-229E to stimulate cells. Findings and limits, study-wide: In convalescent patients, 304 of 307 vaccine-specific clones were mono-reactive for SARS-CoV-2 spike.

The treatment here: roughly ten-day PBMC culture with coronavirus spike peptide pools or control peptides (ViraFEST assay). The Oncomine TCR Beta short-read assay was applied to DNA of cultured CD4+ T cells. TCRdb fed the PCR reads into MiXCR, producing one record per CDR3 protein. The sample holds more than 10,000 distinct CDR3 sequences, less than 80% seen once. The CDR3 sequence is 18 residues long. Germline V gives CDR1 SGHVS, CDR2 FQNEAQ. Trimming cost V 5 bases and J 7 bases, with 27 bases left between them. On this clonotype itself: Its antigen is not known.

Sequences were obtained from CD4+ T cells from blood, cultured in vitro. This TCR came from a human donor who had recovered from COVID-19. The gene calls are TRBV7-8 and TRBJ2-1; tentatively, D is TRBD2 (6 bases). In DNA form, the CDR3 reads TGTGCCAGCAGCCCAAGGCTGGGACGGGAGAGAAGTGTGAATGAGCAGTTCTTC. This gives the protein CASSPRLGRERSVNEQFF. Variable domain in full (rest from reference TRBV7-8 and TRBJ2-1): GAGVSQSPRYKVAKRGQDVALRCDPISGHVSLFWYQQALGQGPEFLTYFQNEAQLDKSGLPSDRFFAERPEGSVSTLKIQRTQQEDSAVYLCASSPRLGRERSVNEQFFGPGTRLTVL.